This T cell receptor (beta chain) was sequenced for a study of blood T cell repertoires in COVID-19. Method: immunoSEQ multiplex PCR; TCRdb's copy keeps in-frame clones and lacks some. Of about 49,000 clones listed, approximately 95% were seen once; the top ten hold around 1%. Material for sequencing was peripheral blood. The origin of this receptor is a man aged 55 to 70 with COVID-19, enrolled during active disease.

The CDR3 sequence is CASSFSGQAYEQYF. In DNA form, the CDR3 reads TGCGCCAGCAGCTTCAGTGGACAGGCTTACGAGCAGTACTTC. This chain connects TRBV5-1 to TRBJ2-7, with TRBD1 matching over 7 bases. This CDR3 comprises 14 residues. After removal of 2 bases from V and 4 bases from J, the junction contained 6 bases not matched to a gene. Per the germline V gene, CDR1 is SGHRS and CDR2 is YFSETQ.